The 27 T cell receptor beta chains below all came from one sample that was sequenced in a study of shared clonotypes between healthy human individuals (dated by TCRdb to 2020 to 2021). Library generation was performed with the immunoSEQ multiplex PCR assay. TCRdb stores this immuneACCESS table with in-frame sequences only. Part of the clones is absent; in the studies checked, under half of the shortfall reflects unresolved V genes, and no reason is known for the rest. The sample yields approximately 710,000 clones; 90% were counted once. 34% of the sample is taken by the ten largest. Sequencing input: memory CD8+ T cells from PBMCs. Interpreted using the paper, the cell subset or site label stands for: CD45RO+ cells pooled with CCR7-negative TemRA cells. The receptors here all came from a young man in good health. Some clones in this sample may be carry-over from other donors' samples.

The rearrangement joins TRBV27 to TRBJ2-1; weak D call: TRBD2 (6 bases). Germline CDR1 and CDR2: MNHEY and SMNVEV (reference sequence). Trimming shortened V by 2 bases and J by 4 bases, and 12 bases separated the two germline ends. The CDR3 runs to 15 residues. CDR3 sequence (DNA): TGTGCCAGCAGTTTAAGGGTAGCGGTTTACAATGAGCAGTTCTTC. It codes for CASSLRVAVYNEQFF.

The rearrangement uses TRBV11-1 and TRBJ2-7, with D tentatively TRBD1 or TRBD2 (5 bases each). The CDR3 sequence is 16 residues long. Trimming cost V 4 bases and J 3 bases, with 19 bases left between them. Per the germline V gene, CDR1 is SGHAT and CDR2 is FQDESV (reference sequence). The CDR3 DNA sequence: TGTGCCAGCAGCTCTCGAGGGGCACCACAATTCTACGAGCAGTACTTC. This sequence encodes CASSSRGAPQFYEQYF.

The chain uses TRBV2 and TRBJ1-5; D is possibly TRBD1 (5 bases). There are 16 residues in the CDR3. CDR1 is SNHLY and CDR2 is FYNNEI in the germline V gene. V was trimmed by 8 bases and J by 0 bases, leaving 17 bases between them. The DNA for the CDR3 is TGTGCCAGCTGGGACGGACCTACTATTAGCAATCAGCCCCAGCATTTT. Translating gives CASWDGPTISNQPQHF.

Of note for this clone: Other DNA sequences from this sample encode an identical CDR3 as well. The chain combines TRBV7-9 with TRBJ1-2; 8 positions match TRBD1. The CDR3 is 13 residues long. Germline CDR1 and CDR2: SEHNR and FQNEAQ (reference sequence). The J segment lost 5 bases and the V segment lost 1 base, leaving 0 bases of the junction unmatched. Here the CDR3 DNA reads TGTGCCAGCAGCTTAGGACAGGGGTATGGCTACACCTTC. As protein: CASSLGQGYGYTF.

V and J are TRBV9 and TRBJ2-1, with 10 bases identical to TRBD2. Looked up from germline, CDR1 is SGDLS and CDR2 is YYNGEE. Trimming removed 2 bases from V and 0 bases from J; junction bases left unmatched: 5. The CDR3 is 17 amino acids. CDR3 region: CASSVSSGSPSYNEQFF. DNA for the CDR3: TGTGCCAGCAGCGTTTCTAGCGGGAGTCCCTCCTACAATGAGCAGTTCTTC.

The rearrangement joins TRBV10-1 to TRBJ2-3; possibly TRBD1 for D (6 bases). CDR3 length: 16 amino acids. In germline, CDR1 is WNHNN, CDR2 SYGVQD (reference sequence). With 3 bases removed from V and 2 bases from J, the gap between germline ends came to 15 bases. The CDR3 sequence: CASSDLTGFLTDTQYF. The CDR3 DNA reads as TGCGCCAGCAGTGATCTGACAGGCTTCCTCACAGATACGCAGTATTTT.

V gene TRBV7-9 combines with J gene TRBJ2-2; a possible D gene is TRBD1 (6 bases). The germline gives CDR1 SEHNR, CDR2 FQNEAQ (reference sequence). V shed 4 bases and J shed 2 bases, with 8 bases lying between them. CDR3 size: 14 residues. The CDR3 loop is CASSSDRNTGELFF. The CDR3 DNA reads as TGTGCCAGCAGCTCGGACAGAAACACCGGGGAGCTGTTTTTT.

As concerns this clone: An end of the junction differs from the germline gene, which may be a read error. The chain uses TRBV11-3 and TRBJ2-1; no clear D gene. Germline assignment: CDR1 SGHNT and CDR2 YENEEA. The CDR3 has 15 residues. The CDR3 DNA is TGTGCCAGCAGCGTAGAAAACGGTCCCCACAATGAGCAGTTCTTC. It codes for CASSVENGPHNEQFF.

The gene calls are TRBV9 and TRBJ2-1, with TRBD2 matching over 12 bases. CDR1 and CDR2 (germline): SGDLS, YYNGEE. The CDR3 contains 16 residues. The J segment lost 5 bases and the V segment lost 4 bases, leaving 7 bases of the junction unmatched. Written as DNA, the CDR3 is TGTGCCAGCAGCCCCTGGACTAGCGGGACCCACAATGAGCAGTTCTTC. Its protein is CASSPWTSGTHNEQFF.

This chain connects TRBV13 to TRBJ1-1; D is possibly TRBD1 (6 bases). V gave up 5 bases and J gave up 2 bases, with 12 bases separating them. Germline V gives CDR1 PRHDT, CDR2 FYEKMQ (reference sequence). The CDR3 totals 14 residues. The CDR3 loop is CASSRTDSNTEAFF. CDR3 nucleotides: TGTGCCAGCAGCCGAACGGACAGCAACACTGAAGCTTTCTTT.

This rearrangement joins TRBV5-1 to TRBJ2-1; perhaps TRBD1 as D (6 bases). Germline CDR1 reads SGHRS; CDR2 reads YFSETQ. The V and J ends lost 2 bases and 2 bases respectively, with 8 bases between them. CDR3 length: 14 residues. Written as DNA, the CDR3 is TGCGCCAGCAGCTTTACAGGGACCTACAATGAGCAGTTCTTC. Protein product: CASSFTGTYNEQFF.

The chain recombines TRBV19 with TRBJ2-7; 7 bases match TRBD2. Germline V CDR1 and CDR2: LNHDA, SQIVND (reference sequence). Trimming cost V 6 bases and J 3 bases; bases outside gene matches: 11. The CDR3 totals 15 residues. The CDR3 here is CASSPGYGDYYEQYF. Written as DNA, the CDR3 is TGTGCCAGTAGCCCAGGGTACGGGGACTACTACGAGCAGTACTTC.

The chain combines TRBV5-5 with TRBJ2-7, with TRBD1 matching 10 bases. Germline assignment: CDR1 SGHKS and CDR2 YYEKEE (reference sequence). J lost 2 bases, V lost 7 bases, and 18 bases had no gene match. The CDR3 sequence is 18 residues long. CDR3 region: CASLDRGFELAIPYEQYF. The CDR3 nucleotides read TGTGCCAGCCTGGACAGGGGGTTTGAGCTAGCGATACCCTACGAGCAGTACTTC.

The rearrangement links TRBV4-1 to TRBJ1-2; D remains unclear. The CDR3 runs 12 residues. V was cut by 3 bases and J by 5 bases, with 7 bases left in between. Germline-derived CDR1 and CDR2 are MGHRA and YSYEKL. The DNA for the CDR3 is TGCGCCAGCAGCCATTTGGGGTATGGCTACACCTTC. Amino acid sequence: CASSHLGYGYTF.

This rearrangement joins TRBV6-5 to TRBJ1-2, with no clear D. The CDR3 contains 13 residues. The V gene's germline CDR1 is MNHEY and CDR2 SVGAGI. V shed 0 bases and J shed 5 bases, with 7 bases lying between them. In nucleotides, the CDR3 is TGTGCCAGCAGTTACTCCTATAGTTATGGCTACACCTTC. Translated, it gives CASSYSYSYGYTF.

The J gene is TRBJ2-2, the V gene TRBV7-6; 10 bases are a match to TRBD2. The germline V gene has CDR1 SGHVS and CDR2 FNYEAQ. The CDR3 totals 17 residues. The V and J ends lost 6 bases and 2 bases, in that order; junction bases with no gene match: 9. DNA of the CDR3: TGTGCCAGCAGGTCGTTTAGCGGGAGGCACAACACCGGGGAGCTGTTTTTT. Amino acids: CASRSFSGRHNTGELFF.

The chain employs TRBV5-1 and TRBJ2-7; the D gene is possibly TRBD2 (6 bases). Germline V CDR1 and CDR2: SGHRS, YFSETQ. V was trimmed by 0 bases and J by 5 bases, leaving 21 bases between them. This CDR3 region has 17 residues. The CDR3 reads CASSLVLPGLLGHEQYF. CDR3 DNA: TGCGCCAGCAGCTTGGTTCTTCCGGGACTCCTAGGCCACGAGCAGTACTTC.

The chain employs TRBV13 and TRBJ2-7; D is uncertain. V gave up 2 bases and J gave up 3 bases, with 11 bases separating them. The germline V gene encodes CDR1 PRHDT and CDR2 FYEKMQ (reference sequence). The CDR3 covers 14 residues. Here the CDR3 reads CASSLLSFSYEQYF. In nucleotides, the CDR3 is TGTGCCAGCAGCTTACTCTCTTTTAGCTACGAGCAGTACTTC.

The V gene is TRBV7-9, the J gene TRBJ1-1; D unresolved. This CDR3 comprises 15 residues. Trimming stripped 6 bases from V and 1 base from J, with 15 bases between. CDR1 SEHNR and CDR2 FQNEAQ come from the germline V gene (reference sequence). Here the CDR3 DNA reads TGTGCCAGCAGGCCCCGGGATATGAGGAACACTGAAGCTTTCTTT. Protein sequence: CASRPRDMRNTEAFF.

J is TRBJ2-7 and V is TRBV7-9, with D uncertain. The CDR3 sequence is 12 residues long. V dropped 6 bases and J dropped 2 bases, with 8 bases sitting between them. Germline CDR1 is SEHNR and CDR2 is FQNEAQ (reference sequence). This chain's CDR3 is CASRAGAYEQYF. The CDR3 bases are TGTGCCAGCAGGGCTGGGGCCTACGAGCAGTACTTC.

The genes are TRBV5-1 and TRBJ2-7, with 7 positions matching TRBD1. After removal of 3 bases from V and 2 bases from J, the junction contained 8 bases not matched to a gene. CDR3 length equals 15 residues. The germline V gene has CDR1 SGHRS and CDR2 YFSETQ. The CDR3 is CASSYTGQLTYEQYF. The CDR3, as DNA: TGCGCCAGCAGCTATACGGGACAGCTCACCTACGAGCAGTACTTC.

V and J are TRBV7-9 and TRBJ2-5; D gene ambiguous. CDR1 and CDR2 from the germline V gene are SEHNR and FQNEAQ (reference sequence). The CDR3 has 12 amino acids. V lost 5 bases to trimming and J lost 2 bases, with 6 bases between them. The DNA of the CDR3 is TGTGCCAGCAGCGTCCTACAAGAGACCCAGTACTTC. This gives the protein CASSVLQETQYF.

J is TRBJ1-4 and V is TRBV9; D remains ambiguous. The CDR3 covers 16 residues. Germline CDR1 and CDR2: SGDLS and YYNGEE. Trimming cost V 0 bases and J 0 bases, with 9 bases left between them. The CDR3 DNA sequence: TGTGCCAGCAGCGTAGGTGAAACTGCAACTAATGAAAAACTGTTTTTT. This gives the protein CASSVGETATNEKLFF.

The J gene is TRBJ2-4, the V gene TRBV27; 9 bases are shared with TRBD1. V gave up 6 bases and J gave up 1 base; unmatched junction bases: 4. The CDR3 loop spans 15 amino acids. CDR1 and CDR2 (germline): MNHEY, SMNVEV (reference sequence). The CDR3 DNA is TGTGCCAGCAGCCAGGACAGGGGCGCCAAAAACATTCAGTACTTC. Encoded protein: CASSQDRGAKNIQYF.

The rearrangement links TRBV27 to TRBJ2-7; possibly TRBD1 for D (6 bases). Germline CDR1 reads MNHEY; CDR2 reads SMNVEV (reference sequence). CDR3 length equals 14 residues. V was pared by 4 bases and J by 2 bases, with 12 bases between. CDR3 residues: CASSSDRRAYEQYF. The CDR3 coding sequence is TGTGCCAGCAGTTCCGACAGGCGGGCCTACGAGCAGTACTTC.

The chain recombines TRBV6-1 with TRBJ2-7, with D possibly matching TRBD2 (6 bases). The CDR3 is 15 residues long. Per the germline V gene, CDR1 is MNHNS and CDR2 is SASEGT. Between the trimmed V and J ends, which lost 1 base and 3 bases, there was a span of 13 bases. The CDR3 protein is CASSEGKGTGYEQYF. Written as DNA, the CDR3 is TGTGCCAGCAGTGAAGGCAAGGGGACTGGCTACGAGCAGTACTTC.

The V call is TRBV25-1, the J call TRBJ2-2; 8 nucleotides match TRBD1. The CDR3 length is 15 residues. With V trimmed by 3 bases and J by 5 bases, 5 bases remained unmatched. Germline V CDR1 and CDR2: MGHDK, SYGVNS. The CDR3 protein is CASSDGGQETGELFF. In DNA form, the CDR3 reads TGTGCCAGCAGTGACGGGGGACAGGAGACCGGGGAGCTGTTTTTT. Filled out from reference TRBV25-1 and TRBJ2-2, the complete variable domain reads EADIYQTPRYLVIGTGKKITLECSQTMGHDKMYWYQQDPGMELHLIHYSYGVNSTEKGDLSSESTVSRIRTEHFPLTLESARPSHTSQYLCASSDGGQETGELFFGEGSRLTVL.